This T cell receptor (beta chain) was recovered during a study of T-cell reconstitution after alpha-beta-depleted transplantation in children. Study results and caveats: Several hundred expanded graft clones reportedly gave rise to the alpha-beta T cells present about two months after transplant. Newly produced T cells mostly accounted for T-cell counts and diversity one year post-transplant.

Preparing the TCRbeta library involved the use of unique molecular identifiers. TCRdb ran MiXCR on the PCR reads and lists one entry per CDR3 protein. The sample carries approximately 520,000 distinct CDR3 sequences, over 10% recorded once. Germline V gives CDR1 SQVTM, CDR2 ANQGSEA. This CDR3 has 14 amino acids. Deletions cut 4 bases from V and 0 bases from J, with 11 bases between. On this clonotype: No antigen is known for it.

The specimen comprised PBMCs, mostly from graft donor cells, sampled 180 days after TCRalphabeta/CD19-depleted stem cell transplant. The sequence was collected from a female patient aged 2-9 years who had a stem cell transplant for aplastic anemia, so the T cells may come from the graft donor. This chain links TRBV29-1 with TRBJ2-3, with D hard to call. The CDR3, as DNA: TGCAGCGTTGGGATAGAGGTCAGCACAGATACGCAGTATTTT. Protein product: CSVGIEVSTDTQYF.